Listed below are T cell receptor beta chains from one sample, sequenced in a study of control samples from healthy donors and cancer patients. The table came from immunoSEQ multiplex PCR; TCRdb's copy has only in-frame clones and leaves some out. This table has approximately 90,000 clones, more than 75% appearing once. The material sequenced was blood. These receptors were taken from a man younger than 40 in good health. CDR3s leave out the opening cysteine and the closing phenylalanine or tryptophan. Each record gives: clone size, V gene, CDR3 protein. Size tells how often a clone was seen (once, few, many) or the class of an expanded clone, and some rows leave it out.

>.|TRBV7-7
ASSPAYTGELF
>.|TRBV28
ASRSASTNEKLF
>.|TRBV18
ASSSQTDTQY
>.|TRBV6-5
ASSPSGGITGELF
>.|TRBV27
ASSLSSSAYEQY
>once|TRBV19
ASSPQMNTEAF
>once|TRBV7-2
ASSSLGRSSYNSPLH
>few|TRBV27
ASSLTGRGPYEQY
>many|TRBV29-1
SVYPGRGEAF
>.|TRBV25-1
ASSEYNEQF
>.|TRBV4-1
ASSQVFQGLAQDTQY
>.|TRBV2
ASSELRQPGELF
>.|TRBV10-1
ASSVPGQGQETQY
>.|TRBV6-5
ASSSYGGAQETQY
>.|TRBV18
ASSPTGPYGYT